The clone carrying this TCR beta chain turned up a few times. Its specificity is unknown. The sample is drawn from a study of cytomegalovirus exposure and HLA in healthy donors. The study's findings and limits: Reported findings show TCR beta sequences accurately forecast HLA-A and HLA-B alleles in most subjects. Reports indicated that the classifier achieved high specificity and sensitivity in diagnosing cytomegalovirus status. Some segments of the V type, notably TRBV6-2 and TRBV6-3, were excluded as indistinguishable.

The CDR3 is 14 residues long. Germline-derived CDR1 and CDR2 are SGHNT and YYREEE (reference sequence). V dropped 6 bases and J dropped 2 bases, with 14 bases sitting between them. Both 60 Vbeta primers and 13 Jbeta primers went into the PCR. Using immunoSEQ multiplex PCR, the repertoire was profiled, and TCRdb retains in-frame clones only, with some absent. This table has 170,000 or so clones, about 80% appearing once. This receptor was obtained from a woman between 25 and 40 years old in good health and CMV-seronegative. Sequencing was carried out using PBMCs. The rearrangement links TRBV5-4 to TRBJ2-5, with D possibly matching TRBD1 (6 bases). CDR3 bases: TGTGCCAGCAACCGGGACACGCGGCAAGAGACCCAGTACTTC. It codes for CASNRDTRQETQYF.